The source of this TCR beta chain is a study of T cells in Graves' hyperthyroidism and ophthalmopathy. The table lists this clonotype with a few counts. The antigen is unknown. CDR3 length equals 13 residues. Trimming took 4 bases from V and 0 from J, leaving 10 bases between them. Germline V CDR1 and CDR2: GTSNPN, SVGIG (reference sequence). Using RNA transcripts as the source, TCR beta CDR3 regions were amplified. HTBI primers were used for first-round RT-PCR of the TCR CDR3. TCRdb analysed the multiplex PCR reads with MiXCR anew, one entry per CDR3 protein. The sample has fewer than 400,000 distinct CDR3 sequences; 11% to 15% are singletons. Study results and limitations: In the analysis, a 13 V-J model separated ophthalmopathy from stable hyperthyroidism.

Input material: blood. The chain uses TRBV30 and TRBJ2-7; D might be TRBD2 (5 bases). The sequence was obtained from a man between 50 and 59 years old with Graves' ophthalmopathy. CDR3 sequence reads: CAWNSGLSYEQYF. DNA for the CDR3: TGTGCCTGGAACAGCGGCCTCTCCTACGAGCAGTACTTC.